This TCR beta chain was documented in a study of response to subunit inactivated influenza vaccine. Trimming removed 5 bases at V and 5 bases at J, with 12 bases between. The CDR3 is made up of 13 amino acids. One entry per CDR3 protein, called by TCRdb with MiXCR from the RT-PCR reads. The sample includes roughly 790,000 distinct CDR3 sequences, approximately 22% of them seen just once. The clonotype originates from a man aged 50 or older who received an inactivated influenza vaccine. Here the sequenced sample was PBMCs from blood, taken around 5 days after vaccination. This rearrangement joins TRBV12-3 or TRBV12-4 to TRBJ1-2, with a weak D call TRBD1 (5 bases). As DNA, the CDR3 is TGTGCCAGCAGTACCGGGACGTCGTATGGCTACACCTTC. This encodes CASSTGTSYGYTF.